A selection of T cell receptor beta chains follows, all from one sample in a study of blood T cell repertoires in COVID-19. Sequencing used immunoSEQ multiplex PCR; TCRdb keeps in-frame clones, though not all of them. The repertoire holds about 120,000 clones, with 90% as singletons. The material sequenced was peripheral blood. The receptors originated from a woman aged 55-75 years with COVID-19, enrolled during active disease. Each CDR3 is given with its conserved first and last residue. The order of the fields is V gene, D gene, J gene, clone size, CDR3 protein, CDR3 DNA. D genes are given only for firm matches. Some rows have no size entry. The others give once, few or many, or a class for an expanded clone.

TRBV14,TRBD1,TRBJ1-1,-,CASSHRGQENTEAFF,TGTGCCAGCAGCCACCGAGGACAGGAGAACACTGAAGCTTTCTTT
TRBV5-1,TRBD2,TRBJ2-3,-,CASSPGTSGWYTQYF,TGCGCCAGCAGCCCCGGGACTAGCGGCTGGTATACGCAGTATTTT
TRBV7-2,-,TRBJ2-2,once,CASSRPPGVSGELFF,TGTGCCAGCAGCCGCCCTCCAGGGGTGTCCGGGGAGCTGTTTTTT
TRBV24-1,TRBD2,TRBJ2-3,-,CATSDFGGGNTDTQYF,TGTGCCACCAGTGATTTTGGCGGGGGGAACACAGATACGCAGTATTTT
TRBV2,-,TRBJ2-5,-,CASTAGQGETQYF,TGTGCCAGCACCGCGGGGCAGGGCGAGACCCAGTACTTC
TRBV6-6,-,TRBJ2-1,-,CASSYGNQAGGNEQFF,TGTGCCAGCAGTTATGGAAATCAGGCAGGCGGGAATGAGCAGTTCTTC
TRBV19,-,TRBJ1-1,once,CASSHRSQNTEAFF,TGTGCCAGTAGTCACAGGTCTCAGAACACTGAAGCTTTCTTT
TRBV29-1,-,TRBJ2-5,once,CSGMTDQETQYF,TGCAGCGGAATGACAGACCAAGAGACCCAGTACTTC
TRBV6-5,TRBD1,TRBJ2-2,-,CASGRGTNTGELFF,TGTGCCAGTGGCAGGGGGACAAACACCGGGGAGCTGTTTTTT
TRBV19,-,TRBJ1-1,-,CASSMLGSGDTEAFF,TGTGCCAGTAGTATGTTAGGGTCGGGGGACACTGAAGCTTTCTTT
TRBV7-9,-,TRBJ1-1,-,CASSPPSVQREAEAFF,TGTGCCAGCAGCCCCCCCTCAGTACAGAGGGAGGCTGAAGCTTTCTTT
TRBV7-9,TRBD1,TRBJ1-1,-,CASSLAGGTGLTEAFF,TGTGCCAGCAGCTTAGCGGGGGGGACAGGGTTAACTGAAGCTTTCTTT
TRBV9,-,TRBJ1-2,-,CASTQGGVDYGYTF,TGTGCCAGCACCCAGGGAGGGGTTGACTATGGCTACACCTTC
TRBV6-2/TRBV6-3,-,TRBJ2-1,few,CASSGGTAYNEQFF,TGTGCCAGCAGTGGCGGGACAGCCTACAATGAGCAGTTCTTC
TRBV7-8,-,TRBJ1-5,few,CASTTSPRRVNQPQHF,TGTGCCAGCACCACCTCGCCCAGGAGGGTCAATCAGCCCCAGCATTTT
TRBV4-2,-,TRBJ2-7,-,CASSRGQSSEQYF,TGTGCCAGCAGCCGCGGACAGTCCAGCGAGCAGTACTTC
TRBV2,-,TRBJ2-2,-,CASSWRVGELFF,TGTGCCAGCAGTTGGAGGGTCGGGGAGCTGTTTTTT
TRBV15,-,TRBJ1-2,-,CATSRAPAGGSYGYTF,TGTGCCACCAGCAGAGCCCCTGCGGGAGGAAGCTATGGCTACACCTTC
TRBV5-1,TRBD1,TRBJ1-4,-,CASSLGTGDVQLFF,TGCGCCAGCAGCCTCGGGACAGGGGACGTACAACTGTTTTTT
TRBV9,TRBD2,TRBJ2-5,-,CASSVSSGGPRETQYF,TGTGCCAGCAGCGTCTCTAGCGGGGGCCCTAGAGAGACCCAGTACTTC
TRBV3-1/TRBV3-2,TRBD1,TRBJ1-1,-,CASSQTGSSVAFF,TGTGCCAGCAGCCAGACAGGGAGTTCGGTCGCTTTCTTT
TRBV5-1,-,TRBJ1-1,-,CASSPGDTEAFF,TGCGCCAGCAGTCCAGGGGACACTGAAGCTTTCTTT
TRBV6-6,-,TRBJ1-1,-,CASSYGASNTEAFF,TGTGCCAGCAGTTACGGGGCCTCCAACACTGAAGCTTTCTTT
TRBV7-6,TRBD1,TRBJ2-5,-,CASSWTGGQETQYF,TGTGCCAGCAGCTGGACAGGGGGCCAAGAGACCCAGTACTTC
TRBV3-1/TRBV3-2,TRBD1,TRBJ2-5,-,CASSHTGGTGGKETQYF,TGTGCCAGCAGCCACACCGGAGGGACAGGGGGCAAGGAGACCCAGTACTTC
TRBV19,-,TRBJ1-1,-,CASSEAGRGRTEAFF,TGTGCCAGTAGTGAGGCAGGGCGGGGGAGGACTGAAGCTTTCTTT
TRBV5-1,TRBD1,TRBJ2-1,-,CASSSPGQGANEQFF,TGCGCCAGCAGCTCACCGGGACAGGGGGCTAATGAGCAGTTCTTC
TRBV4-1,TRBD1,TRBJ2-7,-,CASSSKQGGFYEQYF,TGCGCCAGCAGCTCCAAACAGGGGGGCTTTTACGAGCAGTACTTC
TRBV19,-,TRBJ1-6,-,CASSTPPQGGSPLHF,TGTGCCAGTAGTACCCCGCCGCAGGGAGGGTCACCCCTCCACTTT
TRBV7-2,TRBD1,TRBJ1-2,-,CASIEQGGPNYGYTF,TGTGCCAGCATCGAACAGGGGGGCCCTAACTATGGCTACACCTTC
TRBV5-1,-,TRBJ2-7,-,CASSLASAREQYF,TGCGCCAGCAGCTTGGCGTCCGCTCGGGAGCAGTACTTC